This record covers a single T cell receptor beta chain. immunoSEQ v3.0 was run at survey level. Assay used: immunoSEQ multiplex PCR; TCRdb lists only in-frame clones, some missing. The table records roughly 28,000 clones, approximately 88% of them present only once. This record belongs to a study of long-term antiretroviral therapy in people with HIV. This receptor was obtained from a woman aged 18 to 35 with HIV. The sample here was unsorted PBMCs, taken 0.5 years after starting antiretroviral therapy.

CDR3 loop: CASRGAMNTEAFF. The CDR3, as DNA: TGTGCCAGCAGGGGCGCAATGAACACTGAAGCTTTCTTT. The chain joins TRBV5-6 to TRBJ1-1; the D is unclear. Germline CDR1 and CDR2: SGHDT and YYEEEE. The germline V and J ends were trimmed by 5 bases and 0 bases, with 8 bases remaining between them. This CDR3 has 13 residues.